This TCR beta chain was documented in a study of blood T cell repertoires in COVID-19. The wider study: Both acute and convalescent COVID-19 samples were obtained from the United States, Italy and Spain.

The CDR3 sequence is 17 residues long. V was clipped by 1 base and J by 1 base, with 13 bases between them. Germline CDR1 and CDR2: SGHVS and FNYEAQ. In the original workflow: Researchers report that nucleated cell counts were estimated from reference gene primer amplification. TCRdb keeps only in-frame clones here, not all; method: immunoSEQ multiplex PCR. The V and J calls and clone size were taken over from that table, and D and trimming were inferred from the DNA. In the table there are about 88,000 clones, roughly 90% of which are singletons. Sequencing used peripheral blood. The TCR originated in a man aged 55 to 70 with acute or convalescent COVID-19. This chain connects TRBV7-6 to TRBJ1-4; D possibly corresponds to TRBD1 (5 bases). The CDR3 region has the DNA TGTGCCAGCAGCTTAGAGGGATGGGGCAGAACTAATGAAAAACTGTTTTTT. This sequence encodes CASSLEGWGRTNEKLFF.